One sample yielded the 22 T cell receptor beta chains listed below, sequenced in a study of cytomegalovirus exposure and HLA in healthy donors. The PCR ran on 60 Vbeta and 13 Jbeta primers. The protocol was immunoSEQ multiplex PCR, while the TCRdb copy is restricted to in-frame clones and leaves out a portion. This table has about 160,000 clones, 75% to 85% appearing once. Sequencing was performed on PBMCs. All receptors come from a woman under 30 in good health and CMV-seronegative.

About this clone: Other DNA variants within this sample encode the same CDR3. The gene calls are TRBV2 and TRBJ2-5, with 12 bases aligning to TRBD2. The trim removed 2 bases at V and 5 bases at J, leaving 0 bases unmatched. Germline CDR1 is SNHLY and CDR2 is FYNNEI. The CDR3 consists of 14 residues. The CDR3 sequence is CASSELAGGETQYF. CDR3 bases: TGTGCCAGCAGTGAACTAGCGGGGGGGGAGACCCAGTACTTC.

This clone appeared once. The chain is built from TRBV5-1 and TRBJ2-2; 15 positions agree with TRBD2. V lost 3 bases to trimming and J lost 6 bases; unmatched junction nucleotides: 9. The CDR3 has 18 amino acids. CDR1 is SGHRS, CDR2 YFSETQ, per germline. The CDR3 sequence: CASSSFGTSGGSPGELFF. The CDR3 coding sequence is TGCGCCAGCAGCTCGTTCGGGACTAGCGGGGGGAGCCCCGGGGAGCTGTTTTTT.

In its sample, this clone was seen a few times. This rearrangement joins TRBV9 to TRBJ1-6; D uncertain. The CDR3 is 15 residues long. Trimming stripped 0 bases from V and 7 bases from J, with 11 bases between. Germline V gives CDR1 SGDLS, CDR2 YYNGEE. The CDR3 spells CASSVDGSRNSPLHF. The CDR3 DNA is TGTGCCAGCAGCGTAGACGGTTCACGCAATTCACCCCTCCACTTT.

This sequence joins TRBV7-3 and TRBJ2-2, with 7 bases lining up with TRBD1. CDR1 SGHTA and CDR2 FQGTGA come from the germline V gene. The length of the CDR3 is 15 residues. V shed 6 bases, J shed 4 bases, and the junction held 8 bases outside the gene matches. The CDR3: CASSYDRDSTGELFF. The DNA of the CDR3 is TGTGCCAGCAGTTACGACAGGGATAGCACCGGGGAGCTGTTTTTT.

CDR3 residues: CASSEPRLAGGSGGTDTQYF. In DNA, the CDR3 is TGTGCCAGCAGTGAGCCCAGACTAGCGGGGGGGAGTGGGGGCACAGATACGCAGTATTTT. The chain has TRBV2 and TRBJ2-3, with 14 bases aligning to TRBD2. V trimming: 3 bases; J trimming: 1 base; junction bases outside the gene matches: 12. CDR1 and CDR2 (germline): SNHLY, FYNNEI. The CDR3 loop spans 20 amino acids. The whole variable domain, filled in from reference TRBV2 and TRBJ2-3, reads EPEVTQTPSHQVTQMGQEVILRCVPISNHLYFYWYRQILGQKVEFLVSFYNNEISEKSEIFDDQFSVERPDGSNFTLKIRSTKLEDSAMYFCASSEPRLAGGSGGTDTQYFGPGTRLTVL.

There are a few counts of this clone. The gene calls are TRBV5-1 and TRBJ2-7; D ambiguous. Germline V gene lookup returns CDR1 SGHRS and CDR2 YFSETQ. The ends were cut back, 0 bases at V and 0 bases at J, with 10 bases in the middle. The CDR3 spans 15 residues. CDR3 region: CASSLEMRSSYEQYF. The CDR3 DNA reads TGCGCCAGCAGCTTGGAAATGAGAAGCTCCTACGAGCAGTACTTC.

The rearrangement uses TRBV9 and TRBJ2-7; D may be TRBD1 (6 bases). Germline CDR1 reads SGDLS; CDR2 reads YYNGEE. The CDR3 runs 15 residues. Between the trimmed V and J ends, which lost 3 bases and 0 bases, there was a span of 13 bases. The CDR3 here is CASSAHYRASYEQYF. The CDR3 DNA reads as TGTGCCAGCAGCGCCCATTACAGGGCCTCCTACGAGCAGTACTTC.

V is TRBV28 and J is TRBJ2-7; 10 bases line up with TRBD1. Germline-derived CDR1 and CDR2 are MDHEN and SYDVKM. The CDR3 sequence is 18 residues long. V lost 1 base and J lost 1; bases outside the gene matches: 10. In DNA form, the CDR3 reads TGTGCCAGCAGTTTATCGGGGCCGGGACAGGGGATTTCCTACGAGCAGTACTTC. Encoded protein: CASSLSGPGQGISYEQYF.

V gene TRBV6-6 combines with J gene TRBJ2-3; the match to TRBD2 covers 11 bases. Germline-derived CDR1 and CDR2 are MNHNY and SVGAGI (reference sequence). After removal of 6 bases from V and 3 bases from J, the junction contained 8 bases not matched to a gene. The CDR3 is made up of 16 amino acids. The CDR3: CASRITSGGRTDTQYF. In DNA form, the CDR3 reads TGTGCCAGCAGAATAACTAGCGGGGGACGTACAGATACGCAGTATTTT.

This chain connects TRBV11-2 to TRBJ2-1; D remains unclear. Per germline, CDR1 SGHAT and CDR2 FQNNGV. The V end lost 3 bases, the J end lost 10 bases, and 7 bases lay between the germline ends. The CDR3 loop spans 11 amino acids. CDR3 residues: CASSFTGEQFF. CDR3 coding DNA: TGTGCCAGCAGCTTCACCGGGGAGCAGTTCTTC.

The chain couples TRBV7-7 to TRBJ1-1; TRBD1 might be the D (5 bases). The CDR3 runs 15 residues. The V gene's germline CDR1 is SSHAT and CDR2 FNYEAQ (reference sequence). V was clipped by 5 bases and J by 4 bases, with 17 bases between them. CDR3 DNA: TGTGCCAGCAGCGAGAATCAGGGATTGGGCACTGAAGCTTTCTTT. Translated, it gives CASSENQGLGTEAFF.

This chain joins TRBV11-3 and TRBJ2-1, with D possibly TRBD2 on 5 matching bases. In germline, CDR1 is SGHNT, CDR2 YENEEA. Trimming stripped 0 bases from V and 6 bases from J, with 6 bases between. This CDR3 has 13 residues. This CDR3 reads CASSLDRGNEQFF. The CDR3 coding sequence is TGTGCCAGCAGCTTAGATCGGGGCAATGAGCAGTTCTTC.

The chain links TRBV29-1 to TRBJ2-2, with a weak D call TRBD1 (6 bases). Germline V lookup: CDR1 SQVTM, CDR2 ANQGSEA. CDR3 length: 14 amino acids. Trimming left V 5 bases short and J 4 bases short, with 14 bases between. For the CDR3, the DNA is TGCAGCGTTATCTGGGGGCGAGGCACCGGGGAGCTGTTTTTT. This translates into CSVIWGRGTGELFF.

The chain links TRBV5-1 to TRBJ1-2; TRBD1 matches at 8 bases. Trimming took 3 bases from V and 5 from J; bases not matched to a gene: 6. Germline-derived CDR1 and CDR2 are SGHRS and YFSETQ. The CDR3 consists of 14 residues. CDR3 coding DNA: TGCGCCAGCAGCTCGGATGGGACAGGATATGGCTACACCTTC. Translating gives CASSSDGTGYGYTF.

This clone was seen more than once but under ten times. V gene TRBV9 combines with J gene TRBJ2-7, with 12 bases aligning to TRBD1. This CDR3 has 16 residues. Germline CDR1 reads SGDLS; CDR2 reads YYNGEE. Trimming cost V 3 bases and J 4 bases; bases outside gene matches: 8. The CDR3 reads CASSAQGTGGFYEQYF. The CDR3 DNA reads as TGTGCCAGCAGCGCCCAAGGGACAGGGGGCTTTTACGAGCAGTACTTC.

The chain is built from TRBV6-1 and TRBJ2-5; D possibly corresponds to TRBD2 (6 bases). CDR1 MNHNS and CDR2 SASEGT come from the germline V gene. CDR3 length: 15 residues. The V gene lost 1 base and the J gene lost 5 bases, with 14 bases spanning the gap. The CDR3 reads CASSEVGGFRETQYF. Here the CDR3 DNA reads TGTGCCAGCAGTGAAGTAGGAGGGTTTCGGGAGACCCAGTACTTC.

The V and J genes are TRBV28 and TRBJ2-7; 8 bases agree with TRBD2. The CDR3 loop spans 13 amino acids. V was pared by 5 bases and J by 3 bases, with 3 bases of the junction left unmatched. Germline assignment: CDR1 MDHEN and CDR2 SYDVKM. Here the CDR3 reads CASSLAGFYEQYF. For the CDR3, the DNA is TGTGCCAGCAGTCTAGCGGGCTTCTACGAGCAGTACTTC.

The chain has TRBV27 and TRBJ1-5; 7 bases are a match to TRBD1. Unmatched junction bases numbered 5, after V lost 6 bases and J lost 3 bases. Germline CDR1 is MNHEY and CDR2 is SMNVEV (reference sequence). This CDR3 has 14 amino acids. The DNA of the CDR3 is TGTGCCAGCAGGGGGGGACAGACCAATCAGCCCCAGCATTTT. This codes for CASRGGQTNQPQHF.

Concerning this clone itself: Other nucleotide sequences in the sample specify the same CDR3. The chain combines TRBV5-1 with TRBJ2-6; 7 bases align to TRBD1. The CDR3 extends over 15 amino acids. Germline V gene lookup returns CDR1 SGHRS and CDR2 YFSETQ. The ends lost 1 base at V and 2 bases at J; junction bases unmatched: 0. In DNA form, the CDR3 reads TGCGCCAGCAGCTTGCAGGGGGCTGGGGCCAACGTCCTGACTTTC. Translated: CASSLQGAGANVLTF.

This chain joins TRBV29-1 and TRBJ2-5; 16 nucleotides agree with TRBD2. Per germline, CDR1 SQVTM and CDR2 ANQGSEA. Trimming at V came to 6 bases and at J to 5 bases, leaving 6 bases not matched to a gene. The CDR3 is made up of 15 amino acids. CDR3 in DNA: TGCAGCGTGGGGACTAGCGGGGGGGCGGGGGAGACCCAGTACTTC. Translation: CSVGTSGGAGETQYF.

V usage is TRBV28 and J usage is TRBJ2-4, with 7 bases matching TRBD1. Trimming removed 2 bases from V and 5 bases from J; junction bases left unmatched: 6. Germline V gives CDR1 MDHEN, CDR2 SYDVKM. This CDR3 spans 15 amino acids. CDR3 DNA: TGTGCCAGCAGTTTAGACAGGGCGGTCCAAAACATTCAGTACTTC. Translated, it gives CASSLDRAVQNIQYF.

This clone has only one observation. V usage is TRBV5-1 and J usage is TRBJ2-7; TRBD2 matches 14 bases. CDR3 length: 15 amino acids. V gave up 4 bases and J gave up 6 bases; unmatched junction bases: 6. Germline V CDR1 and CDR2: SGHRS, YFSETQ. The CDR3 sequence is CASSMTSGRALEQYF. The CDR3 DNA reads TGCGCCAGCAGCATGACTAGCGGGAGGGCCCTCGAGCAGTACTTC. The full variable domain, with the rest looked up from reference TRBV5-1 and TRBJ2-7, is KAGVTQTPRYLIKTRGQQVTLSCSPISGHRSVSWYQQTPGQGLQFLFEYFSETQRNKGNFPGRFSGRQFSNSRSEMNVSTLELGDSALYLCASSMTSGRALEQYFGPGTRLTVT.